The 2 T cell receptor beta chains below all came from one sample that was sequenced in a study of blood T cell repertoires in COVID-19. TCRdb's copy holds only in-frame clones and misses some; the assay was immunoSEQ multiplex PCR. This sample has hundreds of thousands of clones, with under 85% found just once. The sequencing input was peripheral blood. The receptor set was obtained from a woman in her thirties or forties with active or convalescent COVID-19.

The rearrangement links TRBV7-9 to TRBJ1-1; maybe TRBD1 (5 bases). Trimming stripped 4 bases from V and 8 bases from J, with 14 bases between. The V gene's germline CDR1 is SEHNR and CDR2 FQNEAQ (reference sequence). The CDR3 has 13 amino acids. CDR3: CASSWGVDLEAFF. The CDR3 DNA sequence: TGTGCCAGCAGCTGGGGGGTTGACCTGGAAGCTTTCTTT.

The V and J genes are TRBV5-6 and TRBJ2-1, with D maybe TRBD1 (5 bases). The CDR3 is 12 amino acids. Germline CDR1 is SGHDT and CDR2 is YYEEEE. V lost 0 bases to trimming and J lost 8 bases, with 6 bases between them. CDR3 loop: CASSLEGDEQFF. In nucleotides, the CDR3 is TGTGCCAGCAGCTTGGAAGGGGATGAGCAGTTCTTC.